This T cell receptor beta chain was documented in a study of vaccination and CD4 T cells after COVID-19. Study overall: Comprising six males and four females, the convalescent participants counted two Hispanic individuals among them. Median time from second vaccine dose to sampling was roughly 65 days (14 to 241).

This clonotype occurred a few times. Its antigen is not identified. The Oncomine TCR Beta short-read assay sequenced DNA from cultured CD4+ T cells. Genomic DNA was drawn out of CD4+ T cells grown in culture. TCRdb analysed the PCR reads with MiXCR anew, one entry per CDR3 protein. The table records just under 8,500 distinct CDR3 sequences, around two thirds of them present only once. Treatment noted: approximately nine-day PBMC culture with coronavirus spike peptide pools or control peptides (ViraFEST assay). ViraFEST relied on peptide pools to expand antigen-specific T cells; the TCRs were sequenced afterward. Germline CDR1 reads DFQATT; CDR2 reads SNEGSKA (reference sequence). This CDR3 contains 15 residues. V was trimmed by 0 bases and J by 0 bases, leaving 10 bases between them.

Sequenced input: CD4+ T cells from blood, cultured in vitro. The TCR sequence derives from a human donor who had recovered from COVID-19. This chain joins TRBV20-1 and TRBJ2-3, with D hard to call. The CDR3 DNA reads as TGCAGTGCTAGAGAGGACGGAACTAGCACAGATACGCAGTATTTT. This encodes CSAREDGTSTDTQYF.